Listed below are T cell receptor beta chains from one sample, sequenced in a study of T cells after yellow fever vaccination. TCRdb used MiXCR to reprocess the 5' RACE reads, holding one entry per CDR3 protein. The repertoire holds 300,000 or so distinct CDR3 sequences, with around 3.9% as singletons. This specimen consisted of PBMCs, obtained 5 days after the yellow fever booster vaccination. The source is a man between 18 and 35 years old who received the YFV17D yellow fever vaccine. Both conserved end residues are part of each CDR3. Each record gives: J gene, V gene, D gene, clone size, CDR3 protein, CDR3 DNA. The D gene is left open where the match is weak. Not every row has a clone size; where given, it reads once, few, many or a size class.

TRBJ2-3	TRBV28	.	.	CASNFRTGLADTQYF	TGTGCCAGCAACTTCCGCACAGGGCTCGCAGATACGCAGTATTTT
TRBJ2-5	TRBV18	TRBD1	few	CASSPGQKETQYF	TGTGCCAGCTCACCGGGACAGAAAGAGACCCAGTACTTC
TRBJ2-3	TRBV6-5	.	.	CASSYQGRLADTQYF	TGTGCCAGCAGTTACCAGGGCCGACTCGCAGATACGCAGTATTTT
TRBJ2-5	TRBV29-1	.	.	CSAGYTGGRETQYF	TGCAGCGCCGGATACACAGGCGGACGGGAGACCCAGTACTTC
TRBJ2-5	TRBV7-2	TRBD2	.	CASSLARWRGQETQYF	TGTGCCAGCAGCTTAGCCCGGTGGCGGGGGCAAGAGACCCAGTACTTC
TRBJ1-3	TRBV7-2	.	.	CASSLERNSGNTIYF	TGTGCCAGCAGCTTAGAAAGAAACTCTGGAAACACCATATATTTT
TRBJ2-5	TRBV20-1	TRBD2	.	CSARGIAPVGGGMGETQYF	TGCAGTGCTAGAGGGATCGCGCCTGTCGGCGGGGGGATGGGAGAGACCCAGTACTTC
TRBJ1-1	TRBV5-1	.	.	CASSLPPDTEAFF	TGCGCCAGCAGCCTCCCGCCGGACACTGAAGCTTTCTTT
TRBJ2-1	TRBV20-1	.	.	CSARLNEQFF	TGCAGTGCTCGGTTGAATGAGCAGTTCTTC
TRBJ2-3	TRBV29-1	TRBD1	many	CSVVGTGTDTQYF	TGCAGCGTTGTGGGGACAGGGACAGATACGCAGTATTTT
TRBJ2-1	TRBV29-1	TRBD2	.	CSVASGGQQFF	TGCAGCGTTGCTAGCGGGGGCCAGCAGTTCTTC
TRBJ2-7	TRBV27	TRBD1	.	CASSSQGPPSSYEQYF	TGTGCCAGCAGCTCACAGGGGCCCCCTTCCTCCTACGAGCAGTACTTC
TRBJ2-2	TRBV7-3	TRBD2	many	CASSLTSGTTGELFF	TGTGCCAGCAGCCTCACTAGCGGAACCACCGGGGAGCTGTTTTTT
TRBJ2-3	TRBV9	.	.	CASKDRLTDTQYF	TGTGCCAGCAAGGACAGACTCACAGATACGCAGTATTTT
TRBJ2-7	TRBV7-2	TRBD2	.	CASSFSGGIPYEQYF	TGTGCCAGCAGCTTTAGCGGGGGGATTCCCTACGAGCAGTACTTC